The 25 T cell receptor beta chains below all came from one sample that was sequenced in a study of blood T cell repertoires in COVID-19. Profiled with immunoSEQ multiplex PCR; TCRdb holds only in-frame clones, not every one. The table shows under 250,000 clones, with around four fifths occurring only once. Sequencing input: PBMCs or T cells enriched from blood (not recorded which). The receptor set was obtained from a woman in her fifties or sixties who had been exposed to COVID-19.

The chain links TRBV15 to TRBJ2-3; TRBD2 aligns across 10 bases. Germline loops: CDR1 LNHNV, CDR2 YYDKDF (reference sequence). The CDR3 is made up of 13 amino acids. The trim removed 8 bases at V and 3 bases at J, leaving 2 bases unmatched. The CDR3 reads CATHSGGTDTQYF. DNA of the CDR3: TGTGCCACCCATAGCGGGGGGACAGATACGCAGTATTTT.

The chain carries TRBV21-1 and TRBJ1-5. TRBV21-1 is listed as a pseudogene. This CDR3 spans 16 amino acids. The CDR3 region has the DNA TGTGCCAGCAGCAAAGCGAGAGGGGAGGGAATTCAGCCCCAGCATTTT. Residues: CASSKARGEGIQPQHF.

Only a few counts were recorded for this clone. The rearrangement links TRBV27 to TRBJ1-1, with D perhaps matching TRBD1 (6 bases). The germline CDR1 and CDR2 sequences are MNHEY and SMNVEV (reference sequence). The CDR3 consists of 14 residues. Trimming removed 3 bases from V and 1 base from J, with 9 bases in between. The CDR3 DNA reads TGTGCCAGCAGTTTGACAGGATCGAACACTGAAGCTTTCTTT. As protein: CASSLTGSNTEAFF.

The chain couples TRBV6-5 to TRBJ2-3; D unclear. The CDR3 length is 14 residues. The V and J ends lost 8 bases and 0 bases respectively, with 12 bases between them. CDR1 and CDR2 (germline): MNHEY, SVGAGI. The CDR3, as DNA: TGTGCCAGCCAGGCGACACCTAGCACAGATACGCAGTATTTT. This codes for CASQATPSTDTQYF.

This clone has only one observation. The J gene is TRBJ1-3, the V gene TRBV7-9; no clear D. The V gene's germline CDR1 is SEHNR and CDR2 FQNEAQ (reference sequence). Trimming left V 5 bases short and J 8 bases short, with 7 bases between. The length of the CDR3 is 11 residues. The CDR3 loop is CASSPLDTIYF. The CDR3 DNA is TGTGCCAGCAGCCCCTTAGACACCATATATTTT. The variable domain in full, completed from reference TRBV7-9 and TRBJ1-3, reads DTGVSQNPRHKITKRGQNVTFRCDPISEHNRLYWYRQTLGQGPEFLTYFQNEAQLEKSRLLSDRFSAERPKGSFSTLEIQRTEQGDSAMYLCASSPLDTIYFGEGSWLTVV.

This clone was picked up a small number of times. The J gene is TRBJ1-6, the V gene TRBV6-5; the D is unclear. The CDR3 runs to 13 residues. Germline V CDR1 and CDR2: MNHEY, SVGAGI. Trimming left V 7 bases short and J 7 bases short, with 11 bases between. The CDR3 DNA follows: TGTGCCAGCAAGGACTTCCTCAATTCACCCCTCCACTTT. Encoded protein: CASKDFLNSPLHF.

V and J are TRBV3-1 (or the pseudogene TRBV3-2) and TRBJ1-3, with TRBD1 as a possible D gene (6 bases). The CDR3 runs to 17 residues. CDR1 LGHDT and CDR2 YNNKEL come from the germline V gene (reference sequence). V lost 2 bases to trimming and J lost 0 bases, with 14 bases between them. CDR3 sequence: CASSQYREISSGNTIYF. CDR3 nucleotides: TGTGCCAGCAGCCAATACAGGGAGATAAGCTCTGGAAACACCATATATTTT.

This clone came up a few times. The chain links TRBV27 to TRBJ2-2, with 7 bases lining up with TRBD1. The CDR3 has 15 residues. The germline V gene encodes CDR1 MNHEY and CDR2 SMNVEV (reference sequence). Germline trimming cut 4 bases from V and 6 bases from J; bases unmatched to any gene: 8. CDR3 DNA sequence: TGTGCCAGCAGTTCCCAGGGGGAGTTCTCCGGGGAGCTGTTTTTT. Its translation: CASSSQGEFSGELFF.

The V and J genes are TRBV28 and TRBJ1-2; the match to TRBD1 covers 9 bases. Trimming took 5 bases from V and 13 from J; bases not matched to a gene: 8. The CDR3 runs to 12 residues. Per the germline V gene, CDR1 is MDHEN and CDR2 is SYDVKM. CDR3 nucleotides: TGTGCCAGCAGTACCCCGGGACAGGGCCTCACCTTC. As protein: CASSTPGQGLTF.

The CDR3 reads CAIQTGIGDTQYF. CDR3 nucleotide sequence: TGTGCCATACAAACAGGGATAGGGGATACGCAGTATTTT. The V and J genes are TRBV15 and TRBJ2-3; maybe TRBD1 (6 bases). V lost 10 bases and J lost 6, with 17 bases in between. The CDR3 loop spans 13 amino acids. CDR1 and CDR2 (germline): LNHNV, YYDKDF (reference sequence).

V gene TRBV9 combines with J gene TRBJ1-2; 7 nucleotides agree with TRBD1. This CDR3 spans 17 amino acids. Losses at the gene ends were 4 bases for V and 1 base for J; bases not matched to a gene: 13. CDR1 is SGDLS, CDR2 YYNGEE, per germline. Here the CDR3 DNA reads TGTGCCAGCAGCTCGTCCCCAACAGGGGATTTTAACTATGGCTACACCTTC. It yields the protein CASSSSPTGDFNYGYTF.

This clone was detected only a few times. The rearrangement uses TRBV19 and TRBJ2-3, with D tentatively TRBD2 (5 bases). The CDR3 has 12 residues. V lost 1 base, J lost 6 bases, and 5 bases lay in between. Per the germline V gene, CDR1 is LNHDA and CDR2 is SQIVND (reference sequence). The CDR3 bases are TGTGCCAGTAGTATAGGGGAGGATACGCAGTATTTT. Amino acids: CASSIGEDTQYF. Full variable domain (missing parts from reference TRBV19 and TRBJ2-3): DGGITQSPKYLFRKEGQNVTLSCEQNLNHDAMYWYRQDPGQGLRLIYYSQIVNDFQKGDIAEGYSVSREKKESFPLTVTSAQKNPTAFYLCASSIGEDTQYFGPGTRLTVL.

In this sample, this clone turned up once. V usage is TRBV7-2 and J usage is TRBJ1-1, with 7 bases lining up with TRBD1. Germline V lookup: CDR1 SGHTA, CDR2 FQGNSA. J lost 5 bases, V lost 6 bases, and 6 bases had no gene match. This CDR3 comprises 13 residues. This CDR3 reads CASRRQGFTEAFF. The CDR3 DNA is TGTGCCAGCAGAAGACAGGGCTTTACTGAAGCTTTCTTT.

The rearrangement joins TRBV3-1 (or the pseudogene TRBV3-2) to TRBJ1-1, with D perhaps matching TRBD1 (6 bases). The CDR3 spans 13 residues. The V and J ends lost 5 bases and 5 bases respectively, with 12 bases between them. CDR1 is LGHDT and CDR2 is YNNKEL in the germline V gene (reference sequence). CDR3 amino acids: CASSWGGGTEAFF. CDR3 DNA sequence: TGTGCCAGCAGCTGGGGAGGGGGGACTGAAGCTTTCTTT.

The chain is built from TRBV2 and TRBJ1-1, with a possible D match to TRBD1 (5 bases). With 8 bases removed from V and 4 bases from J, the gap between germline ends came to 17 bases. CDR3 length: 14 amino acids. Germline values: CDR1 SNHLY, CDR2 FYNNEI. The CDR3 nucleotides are TGTGCCAGCTCGTACAGGATCGGGAGCACTGAAGCTTTCTTT. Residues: CASSYRIGSTEAFF.

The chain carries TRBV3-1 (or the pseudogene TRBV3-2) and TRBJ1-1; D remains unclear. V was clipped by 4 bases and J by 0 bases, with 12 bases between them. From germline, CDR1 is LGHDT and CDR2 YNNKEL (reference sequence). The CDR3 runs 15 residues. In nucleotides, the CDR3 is TGTGCCAGCAGCCCCCGGGGTTTGATGAACACTGAAGCTTTCTTT. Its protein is CASSPRGLMNTEAFF.

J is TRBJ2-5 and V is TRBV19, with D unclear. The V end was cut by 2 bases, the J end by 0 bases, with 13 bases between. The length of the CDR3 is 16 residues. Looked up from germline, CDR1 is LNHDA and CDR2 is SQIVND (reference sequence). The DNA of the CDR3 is TGTGCCAGTAGTATAAGAGCAGCGAGGTACCAAGAGACCCAGTACTTC. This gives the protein CASSIRAARYQETQYF.

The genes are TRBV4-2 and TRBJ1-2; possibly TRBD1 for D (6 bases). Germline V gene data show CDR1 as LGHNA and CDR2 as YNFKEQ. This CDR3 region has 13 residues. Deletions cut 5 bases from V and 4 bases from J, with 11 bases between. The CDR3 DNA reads TGTGCCAGCAGCTCCGTGGACAGCTATGGCTACACCTTC. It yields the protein CASSSVDSYGYTF.

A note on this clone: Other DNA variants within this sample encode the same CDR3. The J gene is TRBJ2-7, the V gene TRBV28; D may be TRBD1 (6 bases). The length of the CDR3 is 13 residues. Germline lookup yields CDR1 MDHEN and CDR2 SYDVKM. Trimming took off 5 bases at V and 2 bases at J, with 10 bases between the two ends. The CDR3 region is CASSLTGPYEQYF. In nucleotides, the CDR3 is TGTGCCAGCAGTCTGACAGGCCCCTACGAGCAGTACTTC. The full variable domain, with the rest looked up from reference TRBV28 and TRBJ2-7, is DVKVTQSSRYLVKRTGEKVFLECVQDMDHENMFWYRQDPGLGLRLIYFSYDVKMKEKGDIPEGYSVSREKKERFSLILESASTNQTSMYLCASSLTGPYEQYFGPGTRLTVT.

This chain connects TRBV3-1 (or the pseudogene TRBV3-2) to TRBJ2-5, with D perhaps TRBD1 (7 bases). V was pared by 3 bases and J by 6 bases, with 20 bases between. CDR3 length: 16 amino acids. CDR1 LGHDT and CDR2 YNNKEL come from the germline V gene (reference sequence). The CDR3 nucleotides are TGTGCCAGCAGCCACCCCCGACAGGGACTGGTGAAGACCCAGTACTTC. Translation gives CASSHPRQGLVKTQYF.

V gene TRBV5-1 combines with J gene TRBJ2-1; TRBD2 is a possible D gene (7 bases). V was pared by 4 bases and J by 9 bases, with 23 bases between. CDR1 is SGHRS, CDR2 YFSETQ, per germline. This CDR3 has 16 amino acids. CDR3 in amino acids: CASSPELGRGLGEQFF. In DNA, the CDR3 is TGCGCCAGCAGCCCAGAGTTGGGGAGGGGGTTAGGTGAGCAGTTCTTC.

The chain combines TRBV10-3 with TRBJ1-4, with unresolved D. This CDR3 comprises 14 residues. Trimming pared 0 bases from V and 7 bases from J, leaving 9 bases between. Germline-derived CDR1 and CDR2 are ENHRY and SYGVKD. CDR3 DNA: TGTGCCATCAGTGAGTCGATTTTCGGTGAAAAACTGTTTTTT. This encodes CAISESIFGEKLFF.

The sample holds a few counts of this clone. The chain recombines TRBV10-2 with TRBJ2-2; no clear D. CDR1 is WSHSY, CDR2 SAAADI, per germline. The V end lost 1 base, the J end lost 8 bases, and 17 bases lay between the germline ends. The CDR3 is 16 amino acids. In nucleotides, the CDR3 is TGCGCCAGCAGTGAGTTGAACACCCCCTCAGCGGGGGAGCTGTTTTTT. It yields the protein CASSELNTPSAGELFF.

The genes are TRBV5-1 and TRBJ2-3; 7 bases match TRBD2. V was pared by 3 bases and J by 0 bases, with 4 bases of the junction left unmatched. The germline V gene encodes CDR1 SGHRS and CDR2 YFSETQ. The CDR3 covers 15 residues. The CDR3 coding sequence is TGCGCCAGCAGCTCGGGACTACTTAGCACAGATACGCAGTATTTT. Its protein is CASSSGLLSTDTQYF.

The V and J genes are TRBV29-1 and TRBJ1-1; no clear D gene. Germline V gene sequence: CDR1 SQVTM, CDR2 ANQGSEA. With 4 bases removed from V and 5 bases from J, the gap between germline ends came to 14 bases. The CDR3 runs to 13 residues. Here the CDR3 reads CSVVREGWTEAFF. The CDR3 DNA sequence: TGCAGCGTTGTTCGGGAGGGATGGACTGAAGCTTTCTTT.